This TCR beta chain came from a study of OX40 agonist ivuxolimab in advanced cancers. This table comes from immunoSEQ multiplex PCR, and its TCRdb copy is limited to in-frame clones, with some not included. This table holds 90,000 or so clones, about 89% found once. V was clipped by 3 bases and J by 9 bases, with 12 bases between them. The CDR3 consists of 13 residues. Germline V gene sequence: CDR1 LNHDA, CDR2 SQIVND (reference sequence). The sequencing here drew on CD4+ or CD8+ T cells sorted from blood, taken in a trial of the OX40 agonist ivuxolimab. This TCR derives from an adult with an advanced solid tumor such as melanoma, head and neck, liver or kidney cancer. The rearrangement links TRBV19 to TRBJ1-5; no clear D gene. DNA of the CDR3: TGTGCCAGTAGTATCACCCCCCTGGGGCCCCAGCATTTT. Residues: CASSITPLGPQHF.